This T cell receptor (beta chain) stems from a study of early T cells in non-severe SARS-CoV-2 infection. Study at large: Sequencing of unsorted whole blood was done on bulk RNA, leaving chains unpaired. General observations from the study: VDJdb matching skewed toward anti-spike CD8 responses, missing private and CD4 specificities.

Germline CDR1 reads KGHDR; CDR2 reads SFDVKD. The CDR3 is 16 residues long. With V trimmed by 3 bases and J by 5 bases, 11 bases remained unmatched. In its sample, this clonotype was seen a few times. Its antigen is as yet unknown. The library protocol tagged individual cDNA molecules with unique molecular identifiers. TCRdb redid the calling of the 5' RACE reads with MiXCR, one entry per CDR3 protein. The data contain 75,000 to 100,000 distinct CDR3 sequences, about 15% of them seen just once; the ten biggest clones take up around 0.58%. This chain uses TRBV24-1 with TRBJ2-5, with 7 positions matching TRBD2. The clonotype originates from an adult who was a healthcare worker with PCR-confirmed SARS-CoV-2 infection or an uninfected control (not recorded which). Sequencing was done on a sample of whole blood. CDR3: CATSDQIRGGAETQYF. The CDR3 DNA reads as TGTGCCACCAGTGATCAGATACGGGGAGGGGCGGAGACCCAGTACTTC.